The next 14 T cell receptor beta chains were all read from a single sample in a study of shared clonotypes between healthy human individuals (dated by TCRdb to about 2020). Library preparation employed the immunoSEQ multiplex PCR assay. TCRdb mirrors the immuneACCESS table, restricted to in-frame sequences. Some clones are absent from its copies; in checked studies, under half trace to an unresolved V gene, and the reason for the others is unknown. In this sample the table shows millions of clones, around nine tenths of which occur a single time. Roughly 0.14% of the sample is in the top ten clones. The sample consisted of naive CD4+ T cells sorted from blood. Taken with the paper, the label for cell subset or site translates to: CD45RA+ positively selected. These receptor sequences come from a man younger than 35 in good health.

Comment on this clone: The same CDR3 also results from other DNA sequences found in this sample. V usage is TRBV30 and J usage is TRBJ1-4; TRBD1 is a possible D gene (6 bases). The V end was cut by 1 base, the J end by 1 base, with 7 bases between. This CDR3 has 14 residues. The germline gives CDR1 GTSNPN, CDR2 SVGIG (reference sequence). The CDR3 nucleotides are TGTGCCTGGAGTGAGGGGGGAACTAATGAAAAACTGTTTTTT. Its protein is CAWSEGGTNEKLFF.

The chain uses TRBV11-2 and TRBJ1-3; weak D call: TRBD1 (6 bases). Germline CDR1 is SGHAT and CDR2 is FQNNGV. This CDR3 spans 16 amino acids. The ends were cut back, 5 bases at V and 0 bases at J, with 14 bases in the middle. CDR3 coding DNA: TGTGCCAGCAGCCCCTGGGGGGGCGCCTCTGGAAACACCATATATTTT. It specifies CASSPWGGASGNTIYF. Full variable domain (rest looked up from reference TRBV11-2 and TRBJ1-3): EAGVAQSPRYKIIEKRQSVAFWCNPISGHATLYWYQQILGQGPKLLIQFQNNGVVDDSQLPKDRFSAERLKGVDSTLKIQPAKLEDSAVYLCASSPWGGASGNTIYFGEGSWLTVV.

V and J are TRBV2 and TRBJ1-1; TRBD1 might be the D (5 bases). This CDR3 contains 14 residues. Per the germline V gene, CDR1 is SNHLY and CDR2 is FYNNEI. Trimming shortened V by 6 bases and J by 8 bases, and 19 bases separated the two germline ends. Here the CDR3 reads CASSVRQRPNEAFF. For the CDR3, the DNA is TGTGCCAGCAGCGTAAGACAGCGCCCAAACGAAGCTTTCTTT.

CDR3 DNA sequence: TGTGCCAGTAGTATTAATCGCGGACTGAAGTACAATGAGCAGTTCTTC. This encodes CASSINRGLKYNEQFF. This sequence joins TRBV19 and TRBJ2-1; maybe TRBD2 (5 bases). V was pared by 3 bases and J by 4 bases, with 16 bases between. CDR3 length equals 16 residues. The germline gives CDR1 LNHDA, CDR2 SQIVND (reference sequence).

The chain uses TRBV6-1 and TRBJ1-6; 10 positions match TRBD1. The CDR3 consists of 15 residues. With V trimmed by 5 bases and J by 10 bases, 8 bases remained unmatched. Germline CDR1 is MNHNS and CDR2 is SASEGT. This CDR3 is CASSPRGQGISPLHF. The CDR3 DNA reads TGTGCCAGCAGTCCCCGGGGACAGGGGATCTCACCCCTCCACTTT.

As for this clone: The same CDR3 arises from other DNA sequences in this sample as well. The rearrangement joins TRBV5-6 to TRBJ1-2, with 9 bases matching TRBD1. The CDR3 sequence is 15 residues long. The germline CDR1 and CDR2 sequences are SGHDT and YYEEEE. V was clipped by 0 bases and J by 2 bases; unmatched bases: 2. The CDR3 sequence: CASSLGGQGNYGYTF. CDR3 DNA: TGTGCCAGCAGCTTGGGGGGACAGGGAAACTATGGCTACACCTTC.

The chain carries TRBV2 and TRBJ2-3, with D possibly being TRBD2 (5 bases). Germline CDR1 reads SNHLY; CDR2 reads FYNNEI. The CDR3 covers 14 residues. The ends were cut back, 8 bases at V and 0 bases at J, with 12 bases in the middle. As DNA, the CDR3 is TGTGCCAGCTTGAGGCTAGCCAGCACAGATACGCAGTATTTT. Amino acid sequence: CASLRLASTDTQYF.

This chain connects TRBV5-1 to TRBJ2-5; TRBD1 agrees at 9 bases. The CDR3 loop spans 17 amino acids. Germline V gives CDR1 SGHRS, CDR2 YFSETQ. J gave up 3 bases and V 4 bases, and 13 bases lay outside the gene matches. This chain's CDR3 is CASSLVGGTGKKETQYF. CDR3 nucleotides: TGCGCCAGCAGCCTGGTAGGGGGGACAGGGAAAAAAGAGACCCAGTACTTC.

This rearrangement joins TRBV5-5 to TRBJ2-5; D call uncertain. V dropped 3 bases and J dropped 5 bases, with 11 bases sitting between them. CDR3 length equals 13 residues. Per germline, CDR1 SGHKS and CDR2 YYEKEE (reference sequence). The chain's CDR3 is CASSSLVGETQYF. The CDR3 bases are TGTGCCAGCAGCTCATTGGTGGGGGAGACCCAGTACTTC.

The CDR3 sequence: CASSTGPGTGELFF. The CDR3 DNA reads TGCGCCAGCAGCACAGGACCCGGGACCGGGGAGCTGTTTTTT. The V gene is TRBV5-1, the J gene TRBJ2-2; weak D call: TRBD1 (5 bases). The germline V gene encodes CDR1 SGHRS and CDR2 YFSETQ. The CDR3 is 14 residues long. V dropped 4 bases and J dropped 5 bases, with 12 bases sitting between them. Full variable domain (rest looked up from reference TRBV5-1 and TRBJ2-2): KAGVTQTPRYLIKTRGQQVTLSCSPISGHRSVSWYQQTPGQGLQFLFEYFSETQRNKGNFPGRFSGRQFSNSRSEMNVSTLELGDSALYLCASSTGPGTGELFFGEGSRLTVL.

The chain combines TRBV28 with TRBJ1-6; 8 bases agree with TRBD1. The V gene's germline CDR1 is MDHEN and CDR2 SYDVKM. Germline trimming cut 2 bases from V and 10 bases from J; bases unmatched to any gene: 7. The CDR3 sequence is 15 residues long. In DNA form, the CDR3 reads TGTGCCAGCAGTTTAGGGAGGACAGGGATGTCACCCCTCCACTTT. Translation gives CASSLGRTGMSPLHF.

Regarding this clone: The same CDR3 can be traced to other DNA sequences in this sample. V is TRBV6-1 and J is TRBJ2-7; D unclear. V was shortened by 6 bases and J by 4 bases, with 7 bases between the two germline ends. This CDR3 has 11 residues. The germline V gene has CDR1 MNHNS and CDR2 SASEGT. In DNA form, the CDR3 reads TGTGCCAGCAGAGACACGTACGAGCAGTACTTC. Its translation is CASRDTYEQYF.

The J gene is TRBJ1-2, the V gene TRBV28; no clear D gene. The length of the CDR3 is 14 residues. The germline V gene encodes CDR1 MDHEN and CDR2 SYDVKM. V was cut by 5 bases and J by 6 bases, with 16 bases left in between. CDR3 bases: TGTGCCAGCAGTACCAAACGCTCCCGCGATGGCTACACCTTC. Encoded protein: CASSTKRSRDGYTF.

V is TRBV4-3 and J is TRBJ2-2; 12 positions match TRBD2. Germline lookup yields CDR1 LGHNA and CDR2 YSLEER. The CDR3 extends over 16 amino acids. V gave up 4 bases and J gave up 5 bases; unmatched junction bases: 5. The CDR3 here is CASSLRTSGITGELFF. CDR3 in DNA: TGCGCCAGCAGCCTTCGGACTAGCGGGATAACCGGGGAGCTGTTTTTT.